This T cell receptor beta chain was observed in a study of T cell responses to AZD1222 COVID-19 vaccine. Findings of the study overall: At 160-218 and 743-854, vaccine-associated CD4 TCRs were dominant, and they spanned spike. With two AZD1222 doses given, Spike-specific TCR breadth and depth both rose. At study baseline, merely six AZD1222 recipients were seropositive. Donors in the cohort were predominantly white British and more often female, and clonal diversity was possibly underestimated.

On this clone itself: As yet, its antigen is unknown.

This table comes from immunoSEQ multiplex PCR, and its TCRdb copy is limited to in-frame clones, with some not included. In the table there are under 150,000 clones, about 93% of which are singletons. Germline-derived CDR1 and CDR2 are SGHTA and FQGTGA. The CDR3 contains 14 residues. Trimming cost V 6 bases and J 6 bases, with 12 bases left between them. The chain uses TRBV7-3 and TRBJ1-6; the D gene is possibly TRBD1 (5 bases). This specimen consisted of peripheral blood, obtained on day 0 of AZD1222 vaccination. This sequence originates from an adult in good health. This CDR3 is CASRSGDSNSPLHF. The CDR3 DNA sequence: TGTGCCAGCAGATCCGGTGACAGTAATTCACCCCTCCACTTT.